Reported below is one TCR beta chain. Its specificity is unknown. The sample originates from a study of Ad26.COV2.S vaccination and SARS-CoV-2 variants. Study in general: Donor joined the COV1001 Ad26.COV2.S trial arm. The study gave Ad26.COV2.S intramuscularly, once or twice 56 days apart. Study results and caveats: It is possible that the TCR breadth and depth analyses underestimated the total T cell responses.

Germline V gene lookup returns CDR1 SGDLS and CDR2 YYNGEE. This CDR3 is 15 amino acids long. The V and J ends lost 2 bases and 2 bases respectively, with 10 bases between them. Sequenced by immunoSEQ multiplex PCR; TCRdb stores in-frame clones only, minus some. The repertoire consists of 400,000 to 500,000 clones, with approximately 92% occurring once and the leading ten covering just over 2.5%. This sample's treatment: 19 received Ad26.COV2.S at low or high dose, single or two shots; roughly five received placebo; per-sample allocation not given. Sampling was performed 63 days after the first vaccine or placebo injection. The shot given was an Ad26 vector that makes Wuhan-strain SARS-CoV-2 spike.

Sequenced material: peripheral blood, taken in a trial of Ad26.COV2.S vaccine versus placebo. The gene calls are TRBV9 and TRBJ2-2; no clear D. The TCR originated in a person between 18 and 65 years old who received the Ad26.COV2.S COVID-19 vaccine or a placebo. The CDR3: CASSVISRNTGELFF. In nucleotides, the CDR3 is TGTGCCAGCAGCGTGATTAGTCGAAACACCGGGGAGCTGTTTTTT.